The entry below gives a single T cell receptor (beta chain) sequence along with its context. The junction differs from germline at one of its ends, possibly a read error. These data are taken from a study of cytomegalovirus exposure and HLA in healthy donors. The CDR3 is 11 amino acids. Germline lookup yields CDR1 SEHNR and CDR2 FQNEAQ (reference sequence). PCR amplification relied on 60 Vbeta primers (plus 13 Jbeta primers). This table comes from immunoSEQ multiplex PCR, and its TCRdb copy is limited to in-frame clones, with some not included. The data hold about 76,000 clones, with 72% observed a single time.

Sequencing was performed on PBMCs. This TCR was sampled from a man aged 55 to 69 in good health and CMV-seropositive. The gene calls are TRBV7-9 and TRBJ1-2; perhaps TRBD1 as D (5 bases). CDR3 amino acids: CSSEYGGGYTF. The CDR3 bases are TGTTCCAGCGAATACGGGGGAGGCTACACCTTC.